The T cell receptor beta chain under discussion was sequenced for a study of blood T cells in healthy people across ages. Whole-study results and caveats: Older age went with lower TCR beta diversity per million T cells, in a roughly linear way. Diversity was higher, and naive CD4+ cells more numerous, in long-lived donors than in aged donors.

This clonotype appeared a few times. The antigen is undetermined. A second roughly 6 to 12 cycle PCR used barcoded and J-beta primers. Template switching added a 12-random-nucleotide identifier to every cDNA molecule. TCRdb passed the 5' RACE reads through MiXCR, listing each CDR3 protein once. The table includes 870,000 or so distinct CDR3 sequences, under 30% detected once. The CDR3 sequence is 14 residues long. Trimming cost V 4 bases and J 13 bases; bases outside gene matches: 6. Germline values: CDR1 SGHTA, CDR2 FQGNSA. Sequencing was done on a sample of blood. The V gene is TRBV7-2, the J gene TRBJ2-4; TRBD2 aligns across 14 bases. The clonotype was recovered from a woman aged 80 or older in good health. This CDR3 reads CASSSTSGGAEQYF. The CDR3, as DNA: TGTGCCAGCAGCTCGACTAGCGGGGGGGCGGAGCAGTACTTC.